This T cell receptor (beta chain) was observed in a study of glioma-infiltrating T cells after dendritic cell vaccination. Whole-study findings and limits: Complete blood and tumor specimen sets were limited to few patients.

Germline V gene lookup returns CDR1 LGHNT and CDR2 FRNRAP. Between the trimmed V and J ends, which lost 6 bases and 2 bases, there was a span of 13 bases. This CDR3 is built from 14 residues. Notes on this clone: What it binds is unknown.

The time point is: after dendritic cell vaccination, including at tumor progression/relapse. The data were produced by immunoSEQ multiplex PCR, yet TCRdb's version contains in-frame clones alone and is incomplete. Among 90,000 to 110,000 clones listed, around 90% were seen once. This sample comprised blood, obtained after dendritic cell vaccination. This rearrangement joins TRBV12-5 to TRBJ2-5; a weak D match, TRBD2 (5 bases). The clonotype was recovered from a human donor with glioblastoma. In DNA form, the CDR3 reads TGTGCTAGTGGACTAGGACTCTTACAAGAGACCCAGTACTTC. Protein sequence: CASGLGLLQETQYF.